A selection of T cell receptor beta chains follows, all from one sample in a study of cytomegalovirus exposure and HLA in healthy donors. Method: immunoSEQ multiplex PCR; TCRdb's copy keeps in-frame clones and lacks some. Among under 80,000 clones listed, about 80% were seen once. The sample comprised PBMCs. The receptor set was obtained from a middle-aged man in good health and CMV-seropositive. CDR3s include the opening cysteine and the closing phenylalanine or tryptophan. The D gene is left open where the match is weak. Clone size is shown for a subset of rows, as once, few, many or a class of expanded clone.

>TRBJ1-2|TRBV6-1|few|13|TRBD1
TGTGCCAGCACCGACAGGGAGAACTATGGCTACACCTTC
CASTDRENYGYTF
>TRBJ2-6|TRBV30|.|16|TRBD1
TGTGCCTGGAGCCCAGGGACAGGGCCCGGGGCCAACGTCCTGACTTTC
CAWSPGTGPGANVLTF
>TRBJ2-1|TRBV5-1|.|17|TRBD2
TGCGCCAGCAGCTTGGTGGGACTAGCGGGAGGCGGTAATGAGCAGTTCTTC
CASSLVGLAGGGNEQFF
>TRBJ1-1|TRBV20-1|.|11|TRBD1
TGCAGTGCTGACAGGGGAACTGAAGCTTTCTTT
CSADRGTEAFF
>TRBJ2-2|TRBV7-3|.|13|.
TGTGCCAGCAGCTTAACACAAGCCGGGGAGCTGTTTTTT
CASSLTQAGELFF
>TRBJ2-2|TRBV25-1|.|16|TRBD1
TGTGCCAGCAGTGATATGACAGGGTGGTTGACCGGGGAGCTGTTTTTT
CASSDMTGWLTGELFF
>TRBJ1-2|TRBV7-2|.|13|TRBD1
TGTGCCAGCAGCTTGGGACAGGGGTATGGCTACACCTTC
CASSLGQGYGYTF
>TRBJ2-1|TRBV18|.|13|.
TGTGCCAGCTCACCCGATCTAGACAATGAGCAGTTCTTC
CASSPDLDNEQFF
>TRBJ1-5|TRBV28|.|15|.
TGTGCCAGCAGTTACACAGGGTATAGCAATCAGCCCCAGCATTTT
CASSYTGYSNQPQHF
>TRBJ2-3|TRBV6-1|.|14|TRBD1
TGTGCCAGCAGCCGGGACAGGGGGGGGGATACGCAGTATTTT
CASSRDRGGDTQYF
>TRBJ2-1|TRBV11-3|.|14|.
TGTGCCAGCAGCTTATTCGGGGGAAGCAATGAGCAGTTCTTC
CASSLFGGSNEQFF
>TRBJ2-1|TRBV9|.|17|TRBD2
TGTGCCAGCAGCGTAGGCCCTAGCGGGAGCTCCTACAATGAGCAGTTCTTC
CASSVGPSGSSYNEQFF
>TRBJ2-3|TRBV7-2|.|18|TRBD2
TGTGCCAGCAGCTTAGTGTCTAGCGGGTATACTAGCACAGATACGCAGTATTTT
CASSLVSSGYTSTDTQYF
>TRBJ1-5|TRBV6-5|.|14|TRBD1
TGTGACAGCAAGACAGGGGATAGCAATCAGCCCCAGCATTTT
CDSKTGDSNQPQHF
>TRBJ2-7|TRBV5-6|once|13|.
TGTGCCAGCAGCGAATATGCAGGGTCGAGGCAGTACTTC
CASSEYAGSRQYF
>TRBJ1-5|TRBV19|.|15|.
TGTGCCAGTAGCCCACAGGGCCTAGGAAATCAGCCCCAGCATTTT
CASSPQGLGNQPQHF
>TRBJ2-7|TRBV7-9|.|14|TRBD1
TGTGCCAGCAGCCCGTCACAGGGGGCCTACGAGCAGTACTTC
CASSPSQGAYEQYF
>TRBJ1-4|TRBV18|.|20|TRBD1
TGTGCCAGCTCACCTCTCGTACTCTGGACAGGGGGCTCAACTAATGAAAAACTGTTTTTT
CASSPLVLWTGGSTNEKLFF
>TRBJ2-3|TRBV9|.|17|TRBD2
TGTGCCAGCAGCGTAGCTGGGCTAGCGGGGGGTTCAGATACGCAGTATTTT
CASSVAGLAGGSDTQYF
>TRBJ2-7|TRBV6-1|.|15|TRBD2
TGTGCCAGCAGTGACGCGTTAGCGGGAGGCTACGAGCAGTACTTC
CASSDALAGGYEQYF
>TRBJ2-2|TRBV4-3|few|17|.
TGCGCCAGCAGCCAAGATGGAGTGCAGGGGAACACCGGGGAGCTGTTTTTT
CASSQDGVQGNTGELFF
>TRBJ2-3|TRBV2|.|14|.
TGTGCCAGCACATTTCTAACTAGCACAGATACGCAGTATTTT
CASTFLTSTDTQYF
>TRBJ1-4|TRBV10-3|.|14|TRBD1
TGTGCCATCAGTGAGGGACAGGGGAATGAAAAACTGTTTTTT
CAISEGQGNEKLFF
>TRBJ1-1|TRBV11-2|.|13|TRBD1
TGTGCCAGCAGCACGGGACAGTACACTGAAGCTTTCTTT
CASSTGQYTEAFF
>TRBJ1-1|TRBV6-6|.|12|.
TGTGCCAGCAGCCCGGTAACGATTGAAGCTTTCTTT
CASSPVTIEAFF
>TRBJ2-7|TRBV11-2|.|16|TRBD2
TGTGCCAGCAGCTTAGGGGGTAGCGGGAGGGCCTACGAGCAGTACTTC
CASSLGGSGRAYEQYF
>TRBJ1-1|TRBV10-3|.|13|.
TGTGCCATCAGAGTGGACACGAACACTGAAGCTTTCTTT
CAIRVDTNTEAFF
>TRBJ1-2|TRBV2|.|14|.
TGTGCCAGCAGAAAAAGACAAGCAAACTATGGCTACACCTTC
CASRKRQANYGYTF
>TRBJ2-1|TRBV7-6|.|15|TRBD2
TGTGCCAGCAGCTTGAGCGGGAGTGGACACAATGAGCAGTTCTTC
CASSLSGSGHNEQFF
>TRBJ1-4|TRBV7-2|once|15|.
TGTGCCAGCAGCAGCCCCGATACAACTAATGAAAAACTGTTTTTT
CASSSPDTTNEKLFF
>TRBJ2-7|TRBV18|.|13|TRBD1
TGTGCCAGCTGCCGGGACAGTGAGACCGAGCAGTACTTC
CASCRDSETEQYF
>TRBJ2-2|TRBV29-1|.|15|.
TGCAGCGTCGTGATACTCCCCCGCGAGGGCGGGGAGCTGTTTTTT
CSVVILPREGGELFF
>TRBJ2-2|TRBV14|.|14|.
TGTGCCAGCAGCCCATTTCGCGACACCGGGGAGCTGTTTTTT
CASSPFRDTGELFF
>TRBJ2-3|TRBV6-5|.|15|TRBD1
TGTGCCAGCAACGAACAGGGGACCTACACAGATACGCAGTATTTT
CASNEQGTYTDTQYF
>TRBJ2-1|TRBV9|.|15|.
TGTGCCAGCAGCGCCCGCGGGGCTATAGCGAATGAGCAGTTCTTC
CASSARGAIANEQFF
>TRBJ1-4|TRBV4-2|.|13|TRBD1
TGTGCCAGCAGCCTCGGGACAGAAGAAAAACTGTTTTTT
CASSLGTEEKLFF
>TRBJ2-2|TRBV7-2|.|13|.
TGTGCCAGCAGCTTAACAAACACCGGGGAGCTGTTTTTT
CASSLTNTGELFF
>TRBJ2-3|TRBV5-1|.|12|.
TGCGCCAGCAGCTTGGCCTTTGATACGCAGTATTTT
CASSLAFDTQYF
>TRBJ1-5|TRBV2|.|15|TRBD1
TGTGCCAGCAGTGAAGTTTGGCAGGGGGCAGAGCCCCAGCATTTT
CASSEVWQGAEPQHF
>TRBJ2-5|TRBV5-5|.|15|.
TGTGCCAGCAGCCTCGTGGTCGCAGGCAGGGAGACCCAGTACTTC
CASSLVVAGRETQYF
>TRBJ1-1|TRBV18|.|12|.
TGTGCCAGCTCACGACAGAACGGTGAAGCTTTCTTT
CASSRQNGEAFF
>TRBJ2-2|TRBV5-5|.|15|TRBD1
TGTGCCAGCAGCCCGGACAGGGCGGGAACCGGGGAGCTGTTTTTT
CASSPDRAGTGELFF
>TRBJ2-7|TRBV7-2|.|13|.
TGTGCCAGCAGCTTAGGGCGGGCCGTTGAGCAGTACTTC
CASSLGRAVEQYF
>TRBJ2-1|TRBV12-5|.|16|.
TGTGCTAGTGAGGGCCCTTTAGTGGGGCCCTACAATGAGCAGTTCTTC
CASEGPLVGPYNEQFF
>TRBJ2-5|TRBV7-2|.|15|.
TGTGCCAGCACCTCATCGTTTGGGGGCGGAGAGACCCAGTACTTC
CASTSSFGGGETQYF
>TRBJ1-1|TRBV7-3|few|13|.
TGTGCCAGCAGATTTGGACTCAACACTGAAGCTTTCTTT
CASRFGLNTEAFF
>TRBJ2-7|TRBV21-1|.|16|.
TGTGCCAGCAGCAAATCCGTCGAGCGATTATCCTACGAGCAGTACTTC
CASSKSVERLSYEQYF
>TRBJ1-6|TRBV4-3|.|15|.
TGCGCCAGCAGCCAAGTCGGCAGGGTTGATTCACCCCTCCACTTT
CASSQVGRVDSPLHF
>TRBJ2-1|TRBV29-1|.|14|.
TGCAGCGTTGAAGATAATAAGGGGAACAATGAGCAGTTCTTC
CSVEDNKGNNEQFF
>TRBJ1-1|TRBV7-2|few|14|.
TGTGCCACCACTAAAGGAGGCTGGAACACTGAAGCTTTCTTT
CATTKGGWNTEAFF
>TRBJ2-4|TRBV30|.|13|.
TGTGCCCGGAGTGGTATAGCAGGGAACATTCAGTACTTC
CARSGIAGNIQYF
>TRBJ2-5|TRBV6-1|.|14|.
TGTGCCAGCAGTTTCCGGACAGCAGTAGAGACCCAGTACTTC
CASSFRTAVETQYF
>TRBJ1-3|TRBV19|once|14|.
TGTGCCAGTAGTCGAAGGGAGGCAGGAAACACCATATATTTT
CASSRREAGNTIYF
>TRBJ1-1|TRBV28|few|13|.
TGTGCCAGCTGTTTCAGAAAGAACACTGAAGCTTTCTTT
CASCFRKNTEAFF
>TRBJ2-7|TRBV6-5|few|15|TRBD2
TGTGCCAGCAGTTACTCGGGAGGGGACCTCTACGAGCAGTACTTC
CASSYSGGDLYEQYF
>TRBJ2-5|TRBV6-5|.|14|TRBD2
TGTGCCAGCACCCAGCGGGGGAGCCAAGAGACCCAGTACTTC
CASTQRGSQETQYF
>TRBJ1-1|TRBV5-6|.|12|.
TGTGCCAGCAGATTGAAGGGAAGGGGAGCTTTCTTT
CASRLKGRGAFF
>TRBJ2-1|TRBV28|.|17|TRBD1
TGTGCCAGCAGTTTATCATCGATAGGACAGGGTCGGAATGAGCAGTTCTTC
CASSLSSIGQGRNEQFF
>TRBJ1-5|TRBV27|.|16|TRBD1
TGTGCCAGCAGTTTAACGAGACAGGGTCCCAATCAGCCCCAGCATTTT
CASSLTRQGPNQPQHF